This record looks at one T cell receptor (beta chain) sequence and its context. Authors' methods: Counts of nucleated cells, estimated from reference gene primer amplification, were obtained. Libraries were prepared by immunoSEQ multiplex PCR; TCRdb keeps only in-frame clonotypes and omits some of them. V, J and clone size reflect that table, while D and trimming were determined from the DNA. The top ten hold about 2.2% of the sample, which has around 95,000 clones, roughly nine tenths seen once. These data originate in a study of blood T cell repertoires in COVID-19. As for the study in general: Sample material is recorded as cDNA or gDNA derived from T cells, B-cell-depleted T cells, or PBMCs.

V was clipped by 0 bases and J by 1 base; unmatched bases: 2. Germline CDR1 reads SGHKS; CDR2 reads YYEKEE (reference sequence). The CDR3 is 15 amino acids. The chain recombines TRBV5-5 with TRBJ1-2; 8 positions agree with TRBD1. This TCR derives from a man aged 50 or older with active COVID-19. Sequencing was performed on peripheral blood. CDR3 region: CASSLAGQGNYGYTF. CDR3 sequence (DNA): TGTGCCAGCAGCTTGGCCGGACAGGGTAACTATGGCTACACCTTC.